This passage covers 26 T cell receptor beta chains from one sample sequenced in a study of cytotoxic CD8 clonotypes in ibrutinib-treated CLL. Clones were read by immunoSEQ multiplex PCR, and TCRdb kept only the in-frame ones, dropping some. Of around 150,000 clones detected, about 88% appear once; the ten largest clones hold more than 2.5%. The source was PBMCs, collected at disease progression, from a patient treated with ibrutinib. The receptors come from a human donor with chronic lymphocytic leukemia.

This clone was detected only a few times. This chain links TRBV7-2 with TRBJ2-5; perhaps TRBD2 as D (5 bases). CDR3 length: 15 amino acids. V lost 2 bases and J 1 base, leaving 11 bases between the germline ends. Per germline, CDR1 SGHTA and CDR2 FQGNSA. DNA of the CDR3: TGTGCCAGCAGCTTATCCTTACGGGGCCAAGAGACCCAGTACTTC. Translating it yields CASSLSLRGQETQYF. Full variable domain (rest looked up from reference TRBV7-2 and TRBJ2-5): GAGVSQSPSNKVTEKGKDVELRCDPISGHTALYWYRQSLGQGLEFLIYFQGNSAPDKSGLPSDRFSAERTGGSVSTLTIQRTQQEDSAVYLCASSLSLRGQETQYFGPGTRLLVL.

The V and J genes are TRBV6-1 and TRBJ2-7; perhaps TRBD1 as D (6 bases). The germline V and J ends were trimmed by 7 bases and 2 bases, with 12 bases remaining between them. The germline V gene has CDR1 MNHNS and CDR2 SASEGT. CDR3 length: 13 residues. This chain's CDR3 is CASNLDSPYEQYF. The CDR3 coding sequence is TGTGCCAGCAATCTGGACAGCCCCTACGAGCAGTACTTC.

Worth noting for this clone: Germline is not matched at one junction end, which may reflect a read error. The genes are TRBV7-7 and TRBJ1-1; TRBD1 aligns across 7 bases. Germline assignment: CDR1 SSHAT and CDR2 FNYEAQ (reference sequence). The CDR3 is 13 residues long. CDR3 loop: CASSLQGDTEAFF. In DNA form, the CDR3 reads TGTGCTAGCAGCCTCCAGGGGGACACTGAAGCTTTCTTT.

The gene calls are TRBV19 and TRBJ1-1; perhaps TRBD1 as D (5 bases). This CDR3 is built from 13 residues. Trimming cost V 4 bases and J 4 bases, with 10 bases left between them. Germline V gene data show CDR1 as LNHDA and CDR2 as SQIVND (reference sequence). The CDR3 loop reads CASSRGAGTEAFF. The CDR3 DNA reads TGTGCCAGTAGTAGAGGGGCGGGCACTGAAGCTTTCTTT. Complete variable domain (other parts from reference TRBV19 and TRBJ1-1): DGGITQSPKYLFRKEGQNVTLSCEQNLNHDAMYWYRQDPGQGLRLIYYSQIVNDFQKGDIAEGYSVSREKKESFPLTVTSAQKNPTAFYLCASSRGAGTEAFFGQGTRLTVV.

The rearrangement uses TRBV7-9 and TRBJ2-7, with 8 bases identical to TRBD2. The CDR3 is 14 amino acids. The V segment lost 6 bases and the J segment 3 bases; nucleotides outside the gene matches: 7. Germline values: CDR1 SEHNR, CDR2 FQNEAQ (reference sequence). This CDR3 is CASSFSGNYYEQYF. As DNA, the CDR3 is TGTGCCAGCAGTTTTAGCGGGAATTACTACGAGCAGTACTTC.

V and J are TRBV6-6 and TRBJ2-7; D gene uncertain. The V and J ends lost 6 bases and 4 bases respectively, with 7 bases between them. This CDR3 has 11 residues. Germline V gene lookup returns CDR1 MNHNY and CDR2 SVGAGI (reference sequence). The CDR3 nucleotides are TGTGCCAGCAGCATGGGGTACGAGCAGTACTTC. It codes for CASSMGYEQYF.

The rearrangement uses TRBV6-1 and TRBJ2-7; maybe TRBD1 (5 bases). The CDR3 has 14 residues. The germline gives CDR1 MNHNS, CDR2 SASEGT. With 1 base removed from V and 6 bases from J, the gap between germline ends came to 13 bases. The DNA for the CDR3 is TGTGCCAGCAGTGAAGGCAAAGGCAGGGTCGAGCAGTACTTC. It encodes CASSEGKGRVEQYF.

This clone was seen just once. This chain joins TRBV7-2 and TRBJ1-1; 8 bases are a match to TRBD1. V gave up 1 base and J gave up 3 bases; unmatched junction bases: 7. The CDR3 loop spans 16 amino acids. CDR1 is SGHTA, CDR2 FQGNSA, per germline. CDR3 DNA: TGTGCCAGCAGCTTAGAAGGAGGACAGGGCGACACTGAAGCTTTCTTT. It encodes CASSLEGGQGDTEAFF.

To note about this clone: Other DNA sequences of this sample code for an identical CDR3. The chain uses TRBV15 and TRBJ2-7, with D uncertain. CDR3 length: 14 residues. The germline V gene has CDR1 LNHNV and CDR2 YYDKDF (reference sequence). V lost 0 bases and J 0 bases, leaving 6 bases between the germline ends. The CDR3 here is CATSRDRASYEQYF. CDR3 coding DNA: TGTGCCACCAGCAGAGATCGGGCCTCCTACGAGCAGTACTTC.

The CDR3 is CASSLGPAGRAANYGYTF. The CDR3 region has the DNA TGCGCCAGCAGCTTGGGACCTGCGGGGCGCGCGGCTAACTATGGCTACACCTTC. J is TRBJ1-2 and V is TRBV5-1; possible D gene TRBD1, 5 bases. The V end was cut by 0 bases, the J end by 0 bases, with 18 bases between. CDR1 is SGHRS and CDR2 is YFSETQ in the germline V gene. This CDR3 has 18 amino acids.

The table lists this clone with a count of one. This chain joins TRBV5-4 and TRBJ2-1; TRBD2 agrees at 11 bases. The CDR3 is 16 amino acids. CDR1 is SGHNT and CDR2 is YYREEE in the germline V gene (reference sequence). Unmatched junction bases numbered 3, after V lost 0 bases and J lost 4 bases. In DNA form, the CDR3 reads TGTGCCAGCAGCTTGGGACTAGCGGGAAGGTACAATGAGCAGTTCTTC. Translating it yields CASSLGLAGRYNEQFF.

V usage is TRBV7-8 and J usage is TRBJ1-4; 7 bases map to TRBD1. V lost 8 bases to trimming and J lost 7 bases; unmatched junction nucleotides: 10. The CDR3 covers 14 residues. In germline, CDR1 is SGHVS, CDR2 FQNEAQ. The CDR3 bases are TGTGCCAGCGGCGTCCGGACAGGTTTTGAAAAACTGTTTTTT. It is translated as CASGVRTGFEKLFF.

The chain joins TRBV10-1 to TRBJ2-1; no clear D gene. Germline CDR1 reads WNHNN; CDR2 reads SYGVQD (reference sequence). The V end was cut by 0 bases, the J end by 1 base, with 10 bases between. This CDR3 is 16 amino acids long. The CDR3 reads CASSESNGQSYNEQFF. The CDR3 nucleotides are TGCGCCAGCAGTGAGTCGAACGGGCAATCCTACAATGAGCAGTTCTTC.

V usage is TRBV29-1 and J usage is TRBJ2-6; TRBD2 might be the D (6 bases). This CDR3 has 16 residues. Trimming pared 2 bases from V and 0 bases from J, leaving 11 bases between. CDR1 and CDR2 (germline): SQVTM, ANQGSEA. The DNA for the CDR3 is TGCAGCGTTGAAAATAAGGGAGGCTCTGGGGCCAACGTCCTGACTTTC. Translation gives CSVENKGGSGANVLTF.

This clone occurred once. The chain is built from TRBV19 and TRBJ2-1; D ambiguous. V lost 4 bases and J lost 2, with 3 bases in between. The CDR3 sequence is 12 residues long. Germline values: CDR1 LNHDA, CDR2 SQIVND (reference sequence). The CDR3 protein is CASSTTYNEQFF. Written as DNA, the CDR3 is TGTGCCAGTAGTACAACCTACAATGAGCAGTTCTTC. The entire variable domain, with the rest obtained from reference TRBV19 and TRBJ2-1, is as follows: DGGITQSPKYLFRKEGQNVTLSCEQNLNHDAMYWYRQDPGQGLRLIYYSQIVNDFQKGDIAEGYSVSREKKESFPLTVTSAQKNPTAFYLCASSTTYNEQFFGPGTRLTVL.

V usage is TRBV6-5 and J usage is TRBJ2-1; D may be TRBD2 (6 bases). Between the trimmed V and J ends, which lost 10 bases and 6 bases, there was a span of 22 bases. The V gene's germline CDR1 is MNHEY and CDR2 SVGAGI. CDR3 length: 15 amino acids. CDR3 nucleotide sequence: TGTGCCATCGGCAGGGCGGGAATAGGGGTCAATGAGCAGTTCTTC. Amino acid sequence: CAIGRAGIGVNEQFF.

The gene calls are TRBV9 and TRBJ1-5; 7 bases are shared with TRBD1. In germline, CDR1 is SGDLS, CDR2 YYNGEE. The CDR3 contains 18 residues. Trimming cost V 4 bases and J 6 bases; bases outside gene matches: 19. This chain's CDR3 is CASSPGGQTGLGSQPQHF. The CDR3, as DNA: TGTGCCAGCAGCCCCGGGGGGCAGACAGGGCTGGGTTCTCAGCCCCAGCATTTT.

This rearrangement joins TRBV6-5 to TRBJ2-1, with a tentative D call TRBD2 (5 bases). CDR1 is MNHEY, CDR2 SVGAGI, per germline. Trimming pared 0 bases from V and 6 bases from J, leaving 12 bases between. This CDR3 comprises 15 residues. The CDR3: CASSYSFGNGNEQFF. In DNA, the CDR3 is TGTGCCAGCAGTTACTCGTTCGGGAATGGCAATGAGCAGTTCTTC.

The chain carries TRBV21-1 and TRBJ1-4; TRBD1 is taken as the D call from the table, unchecked against the DNA. TRBV21-1 is listed as a pseudogene. The CDR3 is 19 amino acids. CDR3 in amino acids: CASSKLARGITAPREKLFF. In DNA form, the CDR3 reads TGTGCCAGCAGCAAACTCGCGAGGGGGATCACTGCCCCTCGGGAAAAACTGTTTTTT.

The chain uses TRBV18 and TRBJ2-1, with 10 bases that match TRBD1. This CDR3 has 15 residues. CDR1 KGHSH and CDR2 LQKENI come from the germline V gene. Trimming took 5 bases from V and 5 from J; bases not matched to a gene: 6. DNA of the CDR3: TGTGCCAGCTCAATGGGACAGGGGCGCGACAATGAGCAGTTCTTC. It is translated as CASSMGQGRDNEQFF.

The CDR3: CASSPLKEFTDTQYF. The CDR3 bases are TGTGCCAGCAGCCCTTTAAAGGAATTCACAGATACGCAGTATTTT. The chain joins TRBV5-5 to TRBJ2-3; D is uncertain. The CDR3 covers 15 residues. The V and J ends lost 4 bases and 2 bases respectively, with 14 bases between them. CDR1 and CDR2 from the germline V gene are SGHKS and YYEKEE (reference sequence).

V usage is TRBV4-2 and J usage is TRBJ1-2, with 7 bases identical to TRBD1. The junction had 2 bases not matched to a gene; V was cut back by 1 base and J by 3 bases. CDR1 and CDR2 (germline): LGHNA, YNFKEQ. This CDR3 has 14 amino acids. For the CDR3, the DNA is TGTGCCAGCAGCCAAGGAGGGGGCCACTATGGCTACACCTTC. Translated: CASSQGGGHYGYTF.

This chain uses TRBV4-2 with TRBJ2-1; D perhaps matches TRBD2 (5 bases). V lost 0 bases to trimming and J lost 9 bases, with 15 bases between them. Germline V gene lookup returns CDR1 LGHNA and CDR2 YNFKEQ. This CDR3 spans 15 amino acids. CDR3 loop: CASSQDTERAGEQFF. For the CDR3, the DNA is TGTGCCAGCAGCCAAGATACCGAGAGGGCCGGTGAGCAGTTCTTC.

V gene TRBV10-2 combines with J gene TRBJ2-5; D may correspond to TRBD1 or TRBD2 (6 bases each). Germline CDR1 reads WSHSY; CDR2 reads SAAADI. This CDR3 contains 16 residues. V was trimmed by 4 bases and J by 7 bases, leaving 22 bases between them. The CDR3 region is CASSVGGTVYRGTQYF. The CDR3 DNA reads as TGCGCCAGCAGTGTCGGGGGCACCGTATATAGGGGGACCCAGTACTTC.

This clone has more than one count but fewer than ten. The rearrangement joins TRBV28 to TRBJ1-5; D possibly corresponds to TRBD1 (6 bases). Trimming shortened V by 6 bases and J by 2 bases, and 8 bases separated the two germline ends. Germline V gives CDR1 MDHEN, CDR2 SYDVKM. This CDR3 has 13 amino acids. For the CDR3, the DNA is TGTGCCAGCAGCTGGACAGGCAATCAGCCCCAGCATTTT. Its translation: CASSWTGNQPQHF.

The V gene is TRBV28, the J gene TRBJ1-4, with TRBD1 identical over 7 bases. This CDR3 has 15 residues. CDR1 is MDHEN, CDR2 SYDVKM, per germline. With 5 bases clipped from V and 6 bases from J, the junction kept 9 bases outside the gene matches. CDR3 in amino acids: CASSPYWQGDEKLFF. The CDR3, as DNA: TGTGCCAGCAGTCCCTATTGGCAGGGGGATGAAAAACTGTTTTTT. The whole variable domain, remainder taken from reference TRBV28 and TRBJ1-4, is DVKVTQSSRYLVKRTGEKVFLECVQDMDHENMFWYRQDPGLGLRLIYFSYDVKMKEKGDIPEGYSVSREKKERFSLILESASTNQTSMYLCASSPYWQGDEKLFFGSGTQLSVL.